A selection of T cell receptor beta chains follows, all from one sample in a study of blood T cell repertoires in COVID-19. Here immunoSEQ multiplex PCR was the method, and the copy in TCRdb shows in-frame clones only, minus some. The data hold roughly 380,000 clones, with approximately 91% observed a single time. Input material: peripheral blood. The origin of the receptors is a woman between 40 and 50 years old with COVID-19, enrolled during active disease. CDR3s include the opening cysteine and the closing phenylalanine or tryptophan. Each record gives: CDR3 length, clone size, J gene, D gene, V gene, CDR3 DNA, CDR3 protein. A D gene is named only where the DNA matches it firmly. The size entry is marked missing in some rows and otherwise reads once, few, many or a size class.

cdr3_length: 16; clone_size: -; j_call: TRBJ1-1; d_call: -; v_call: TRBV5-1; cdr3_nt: TGCGCCAGCAGCCCGGGCTTTGGGGGCTTCGACACTGAAGCTTTCTTT; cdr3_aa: CASSPGFGGFDTEAFF
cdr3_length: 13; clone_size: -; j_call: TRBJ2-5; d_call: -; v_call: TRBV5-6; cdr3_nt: TGTGCCAGCAGGAAAGGGGTGGGGGAGACCCAGTACTTC; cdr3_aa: CASRKGVGETQYF
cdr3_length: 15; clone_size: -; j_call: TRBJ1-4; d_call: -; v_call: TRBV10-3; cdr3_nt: TGTGCCATCAGTGAGCCGGGACACACAAATGAAAAACTGTTTTTT; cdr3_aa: CAISEPGHTNEKLFF
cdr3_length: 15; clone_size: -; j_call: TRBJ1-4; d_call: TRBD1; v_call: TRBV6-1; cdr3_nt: TGTGCCAGCAGTGATATTAACAGGGGGAATGAAAAACTGTTTTTT; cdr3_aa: CASSDINRGNEKLFF
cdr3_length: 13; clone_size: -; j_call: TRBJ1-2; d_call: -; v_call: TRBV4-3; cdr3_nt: TGCGCCAGCAGCCAAGTGACAGGTCTTAGTTTAACCTTC; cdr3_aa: CASSQVTGLSLTF
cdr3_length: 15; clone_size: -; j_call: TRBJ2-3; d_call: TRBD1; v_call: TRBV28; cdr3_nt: TGTGCCAGCAATCGGGACAGGCCTAGCACAGATACGCAGTATTTT; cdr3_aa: CASNRDRPSTDTQYF
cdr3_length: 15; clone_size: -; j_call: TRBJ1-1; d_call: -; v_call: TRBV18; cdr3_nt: TGTGCCAGCTCACCACCGACGGGGGTGAACACTGAAGCTTTCTTT; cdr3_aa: CASSPPTGVNTEAFF
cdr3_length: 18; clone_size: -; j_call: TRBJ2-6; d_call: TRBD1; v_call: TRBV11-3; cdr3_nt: TGTGCCAGCAGCGCAGCCGGGACAGGGTACTCTGGGGCCAACGTCCTGACTTTC; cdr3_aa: CASSAAGTGYSGANVLTF
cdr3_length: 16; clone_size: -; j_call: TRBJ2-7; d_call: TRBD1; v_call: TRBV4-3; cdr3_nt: TGCGCCAGCAGCCAAGGATCCGGGACAGGGGGCTACGAGCAGTACTTC; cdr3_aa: CASSQGSGTGGYEQYF
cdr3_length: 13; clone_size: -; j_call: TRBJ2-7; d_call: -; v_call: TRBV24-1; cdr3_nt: TGTGCCACCAGTAGGGGTGTGGATTTCGGGCAGTACTTC; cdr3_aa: CATSRGVDFGQYF
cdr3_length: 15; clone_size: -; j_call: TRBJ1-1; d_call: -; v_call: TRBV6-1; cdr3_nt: TGTGCCAGCAGTGAGTTCATGGCAGGGCGGACTGAAGCTTTCTTT; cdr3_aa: CASSEFMAGRTEAFF
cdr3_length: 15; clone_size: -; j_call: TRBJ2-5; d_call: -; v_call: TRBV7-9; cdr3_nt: TGTGCCAGCACCCCGAACCGGGGGGCAGGAGAGACCCAGTACTTC; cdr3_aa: CASTPNRGAGETQYF
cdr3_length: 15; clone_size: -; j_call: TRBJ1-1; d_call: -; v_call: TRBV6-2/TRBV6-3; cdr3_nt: TGTGCCAGCAGTTACTCGTGGGGGGGTGGCACTGAAGCTTTCTTT; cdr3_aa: CASSYSWGGGTEAFF
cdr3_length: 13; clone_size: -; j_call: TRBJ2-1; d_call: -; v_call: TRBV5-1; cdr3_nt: TGCGCCAGCAGCTTGATACAGGCCAATGAGCAGTTCTTC; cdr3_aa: CASSLIQANEQFF
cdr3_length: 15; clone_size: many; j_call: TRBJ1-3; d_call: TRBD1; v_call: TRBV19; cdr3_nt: TGTGCCAGTAGAATCACAGGGGCCGCTGGAAACACCATATATTTT; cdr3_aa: CASRITGAAGNTIYF
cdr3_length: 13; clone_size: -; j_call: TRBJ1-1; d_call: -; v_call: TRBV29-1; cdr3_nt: TGCAGCGTTGAGTCGGGCAGGGCGCCCGAAGCTTTCTTT; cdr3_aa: CSVESGRAPEAFF
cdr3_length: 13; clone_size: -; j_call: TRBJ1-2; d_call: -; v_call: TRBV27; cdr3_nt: TGTGCCAGCAGTTTCGGTGGCGGCTATGGCTACACCTTC; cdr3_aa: CASSFGGGYGYTF
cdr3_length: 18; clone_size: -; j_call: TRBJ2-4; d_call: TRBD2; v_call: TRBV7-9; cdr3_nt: TGTGCCAGCAGCGAGCAGCGGGGGGAACTCTTAGCCAAAAACATTCAGTACTTC; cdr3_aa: CASSEQRGELLAKNIQYF
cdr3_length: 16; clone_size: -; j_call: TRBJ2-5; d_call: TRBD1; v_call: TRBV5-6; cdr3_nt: TGTGCCAGCACCCATACCAGTAGGACAGGGGCCGAGACCCAGTACTTC; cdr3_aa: CASTHTSRTGAETQYF
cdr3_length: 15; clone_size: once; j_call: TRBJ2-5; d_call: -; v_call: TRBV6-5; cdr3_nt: TGTGCCAGCAGTTCGAGATCAGGGGCCCAAGAGACCCAGTACTTC; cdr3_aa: CASSSRSGAQETQYF
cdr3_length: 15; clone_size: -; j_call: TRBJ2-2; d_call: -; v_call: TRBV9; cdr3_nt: TGTGCCAGCAGCGTAGTCGCGGCGAACACCGGGGAGCTGTTTTTT; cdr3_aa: CASSVVAANTGELFF
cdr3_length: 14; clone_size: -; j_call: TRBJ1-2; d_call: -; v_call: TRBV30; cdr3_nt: TGTGCCTGGAGTGTACGGGCCACAGGGCTTGGCTACACCTTC; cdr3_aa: CAWSVRATGLGYTF
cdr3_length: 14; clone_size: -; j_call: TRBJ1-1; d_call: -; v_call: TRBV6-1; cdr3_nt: TGTGCCAGCAGTGAAAGAGGGTTGGGCACTGAAGCTTTCTTT; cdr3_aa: CASSERGLGTEAFF
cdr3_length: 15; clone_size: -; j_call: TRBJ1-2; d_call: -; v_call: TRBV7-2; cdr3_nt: TGTGCCAGCAGCTTCTCGCCTTCTAGCCGCTATGGCTACACCTTC; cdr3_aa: CASSFSPSSRYGYTF
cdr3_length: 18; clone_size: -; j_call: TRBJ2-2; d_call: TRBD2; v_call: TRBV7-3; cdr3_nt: TGTGCCAGCAGCTTATTGGTACTAGCGGGTACGAACACCGGGGAGCTGTTTTTT; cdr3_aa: CASSLLVLAGTNTGELFF
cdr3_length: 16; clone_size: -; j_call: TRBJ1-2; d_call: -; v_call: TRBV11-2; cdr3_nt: TGTGCCAGCAGCTTAGGCCCCGCACCGGGGGACTATGGCTACACCTTC; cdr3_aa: CASSLGPAPGDYGYTF
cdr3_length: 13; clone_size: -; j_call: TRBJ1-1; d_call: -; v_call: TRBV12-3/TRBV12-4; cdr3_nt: TGTGCCAGCAGCTACGGGGGTAGCACTGAAGCTTTCTTT; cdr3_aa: CASSYGGSTEAFF
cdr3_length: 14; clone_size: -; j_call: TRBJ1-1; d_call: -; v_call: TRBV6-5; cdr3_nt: TGTGCCAGCAAGGGGTCCTTAGGGGGCACTGAAGCTTTCTTT; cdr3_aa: CASKGSLGGTEAFF
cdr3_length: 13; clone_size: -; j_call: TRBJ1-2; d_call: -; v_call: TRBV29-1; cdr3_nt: TGCAGCGTTGAAGGTTCCGCCGCGGAGGGCTACACCTTC; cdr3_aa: CSVEGSAAEGYTF
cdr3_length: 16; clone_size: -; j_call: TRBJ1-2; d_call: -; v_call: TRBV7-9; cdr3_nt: TGTGCCAGCAGCGGGGGATCTGACAGGCGAATAAGTGGCTACACCTTC; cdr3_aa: CASSGGSDRRISGYTF
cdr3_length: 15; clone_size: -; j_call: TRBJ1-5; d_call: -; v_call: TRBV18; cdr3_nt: TGTGCCAGCTCACCACCGGGGGGGTACGATCAGCCCCAGCATTTT; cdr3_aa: CASSPPGGYDQPQHF
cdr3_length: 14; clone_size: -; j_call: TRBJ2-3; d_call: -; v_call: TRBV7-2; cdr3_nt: TGTGCCAGCAGCTTAGCGGAGGCAACAGATACGCAGTATTTT; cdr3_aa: CASSLAEATDTQYF
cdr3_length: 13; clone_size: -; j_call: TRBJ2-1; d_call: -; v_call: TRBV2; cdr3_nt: TGTGCCAGCAGTCTTACAGGTAGTGGTGAGCAGTTCTTC; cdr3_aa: CASSLTGSGEQFF
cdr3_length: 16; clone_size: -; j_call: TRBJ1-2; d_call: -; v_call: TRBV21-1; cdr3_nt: TGTGCCAGCAGCAATAGGGCAGGGACTAATAACTATGGCTACACCTTC; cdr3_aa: CASSNRAGTNNYGYTF
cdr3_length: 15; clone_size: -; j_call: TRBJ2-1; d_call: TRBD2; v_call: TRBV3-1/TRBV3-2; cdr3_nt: TGTGCCAGCAGCCTTCAGCGGGAGGCCACCCATGAGCAGTTCTTC; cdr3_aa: CASSLQREATHEQFF
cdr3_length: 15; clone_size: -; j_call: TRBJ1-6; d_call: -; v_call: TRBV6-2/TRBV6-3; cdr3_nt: TGTGCCAGCAGTTACTCGGGCAGGGAGGCTTCACCCCTCCACTTT; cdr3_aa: CASSYSGREASPLHF
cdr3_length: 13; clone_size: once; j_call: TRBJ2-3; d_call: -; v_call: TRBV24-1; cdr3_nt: TGTGCCACCAGTGCCCCTGAGGGCAGTCCGCAGTATTTT; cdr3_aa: CATSAPEGSPQYF
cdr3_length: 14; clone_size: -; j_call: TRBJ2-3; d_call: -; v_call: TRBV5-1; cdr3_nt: TGCGCCAGCAGCTTTAGCGGTGGTGGTGATACGCAGTATTTT; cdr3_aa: CASSFSGGGDTQYF
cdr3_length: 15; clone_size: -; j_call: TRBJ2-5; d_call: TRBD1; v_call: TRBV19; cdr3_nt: TGTGCCAGTAGTACAGGGGGCGTAATGTCGGAGACCCAGTACTTC; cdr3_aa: CASSTGGVMSETQYF
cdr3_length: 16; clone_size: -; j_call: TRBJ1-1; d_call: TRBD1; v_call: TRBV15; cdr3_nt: TGTGCCACCAGCAGAGCCCGGACAGGGGGCCGGACTGAAGCTTTCTTT; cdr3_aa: CATSRARTGGRTEAFF
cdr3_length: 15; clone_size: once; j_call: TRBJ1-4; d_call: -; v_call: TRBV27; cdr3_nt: TGTGCCAGCAGTCCCCGGGTAGCTGTAAAGGAAAAACTGTTTTTT; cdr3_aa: CASSPRVAVKEKLFF
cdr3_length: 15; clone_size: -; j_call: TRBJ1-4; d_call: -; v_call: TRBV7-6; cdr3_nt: TGTGCCAGCAGCTTGTCAGGCTCTACTAATGAAAAACTGTTTTTT; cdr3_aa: CASSLSGSTNEKLFF